This T cell receptor beta chain was identified in a study of cytomegalovirus exposure and HLA in healthy donors. Notes on the study in general: Prediction of most subjects' HLA-A and HLA-B alleles by TCR beta sequences was reportedly accurate.

Primers: 60 Vbeta forward and 13 Jbeta reverse. Assay: immunoSEQ multiplex PCR; the TCRdb copy retains only in-frame clones and omits some. The data contain around 110,000 clones, 81% of them singletons. From germline, CDR1 is SGHVS and CDR2 FQNEAQ. The CDR3 sequence is 14 residues long. The J segment lost 12 bases and the V segment lost 2 bases, leaving 8 bases of the junction unmatched. A note on this clone: Its specificity is not known.

This receptor was obtained from a woman between 25 and 40 years old in good health and CMV-seronegative. This rearrangement joins TRBV7-8 to TRBJ2-7, with 12 bases identical to TRBD1. The sequencing sample was made of PBMCs. CDR3 sequence reads: CASSLTGTGGWLYF. The CDR3 nucleotides read TGTGCCAGCAGCTTAACCGGGACAGGGGGCTGGCTGTACTTC.